This T cell receptor (beta chain) was captured by sequencing in a study of shared clonotypes between healthy human individuals. In this sample, this clone turned up once. Some clones are missing from TCRdb's copy, which holds only in-frame ones; the method was immunoSEQ multiplex PCR. The table lists 2,500,000 or so clones, about 90% of them singletons. The germline gives CDR1 SGHNT, CDR2 YYREEE (reference sequence). This CDR3 spans 15 amino acids. V was clipped by 0 bases and J by 2 bases, with 11 bases between them. Sequencing was done on a sample of naive CD4+ T cells from PBMCs. Subset specified: CD45RA+ positively selected. This sequence was found in a young man in good health. Some clones in this sample may be carry-over from other donors' samples. The chain uses TRBV5-4 and TRBJ2-5; D is perhaps TRBD2 (6 bases). The CDR3 DNA sequence: TGTGCCAGCAGCTTGGGGGGGGATATGCAAGAGACCCAGTACTTC. Its translation: CASSLGGDMQETQYF.